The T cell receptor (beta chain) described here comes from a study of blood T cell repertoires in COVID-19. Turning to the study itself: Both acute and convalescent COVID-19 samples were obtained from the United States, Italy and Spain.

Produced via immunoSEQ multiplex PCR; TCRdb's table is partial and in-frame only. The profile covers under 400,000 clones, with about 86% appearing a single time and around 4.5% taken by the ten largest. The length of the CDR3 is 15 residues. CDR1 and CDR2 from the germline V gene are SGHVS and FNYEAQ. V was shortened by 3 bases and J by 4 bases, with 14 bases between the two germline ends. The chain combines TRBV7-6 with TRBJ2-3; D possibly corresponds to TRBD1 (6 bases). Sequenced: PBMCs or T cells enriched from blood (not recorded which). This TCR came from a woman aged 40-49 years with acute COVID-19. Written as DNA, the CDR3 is TGTGCCAGCAGCTTTGATAGGGGGTGGCCAGATACGCAGTATTTT. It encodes CASSFDRGWPDTQYF.